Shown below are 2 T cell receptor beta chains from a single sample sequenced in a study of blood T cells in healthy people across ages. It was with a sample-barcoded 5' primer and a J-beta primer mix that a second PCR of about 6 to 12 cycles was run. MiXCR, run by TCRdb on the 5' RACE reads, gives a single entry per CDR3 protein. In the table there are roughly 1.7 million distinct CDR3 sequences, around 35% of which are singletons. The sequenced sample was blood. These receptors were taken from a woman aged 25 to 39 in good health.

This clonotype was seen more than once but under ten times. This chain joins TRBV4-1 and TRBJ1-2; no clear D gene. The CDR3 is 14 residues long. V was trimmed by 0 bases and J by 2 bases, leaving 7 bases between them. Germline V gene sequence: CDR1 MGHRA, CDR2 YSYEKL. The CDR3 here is CASSQDGLNYGYTF. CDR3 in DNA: TGCGCCAGCAGCCAAGATGGACTGAACTATGGCTACACCTTC.

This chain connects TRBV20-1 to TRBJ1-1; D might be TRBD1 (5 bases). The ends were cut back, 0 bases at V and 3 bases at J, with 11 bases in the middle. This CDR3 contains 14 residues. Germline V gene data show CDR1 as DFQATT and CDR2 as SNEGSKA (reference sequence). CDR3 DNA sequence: TGCAGTGCTAGAGAGGGATTAGGGGACACTGAAGCTTTCTTT. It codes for CSAREGLGDTEAFF.